The T cell receptor (beta chain) described here comes from a study of blood T cell repertoires in COVID-19. Study background: Acute-phase and convalescent COVID-19 samples originated in the United States, Italy and Spain. The cDNA or gDNA used as material had been derived from T cells, B-cell-depleted T cells, or PBMCs.

The germline CDR1 and CDR2 sequences are KGHDR and SFDVKD. The CDR3 runs to 15 residues. The ends lost 2 bases at V and 6 bases at J; junction bases unmatched: 2. Participants came from roughly 23 US areas, aged roughly 18 to 95 years. All recovered Cohort 3 donors got two negative PCRs, got clearance, or saw symptom resolution. Profiled with immunoSEQ multiplex PCR; TCRdb holds only in-frame clones, not every one. The sample holds 170,000 or so clones, roughly 84% seen once. This clonotype was sampled from a woman between 45 and 60 years old who had recovered from COVID-19. The sequencing sample was made of PBMCs or T cells enriched from blood (not recorded which). The chain is built from TRBV24-1 and TRBJ2-2; TRBD2 agrees at 10 bases. For the CDR3, the DNA is TGTGCCACCAGTGATTGGCTAGCGGGAGCCGGGGAGCTGTTTTTT. Translating it yields CATSDWLAGAGELFF.